The clone carrying this T cell receptor (beta chain) was seen only a few times. The antigen is not known. This entry belongs to a study of post-analysis software for immune sequencing data. Findings of the study overall: Controls significantly exceeded multiple sclerosis patients in normalized Chao1 diversity. The five TRBV segments detected at higher frequency in patients than in controls included TRBV5-6, TRBV5-1 and TRBV20-1.

Sequencing libraries made from TCR beta cDNA carried unique molecular identifiers. Out of roughly 0.95 to 11 million T cells, 450,000 to 600,000 cDNA molecules were generated. TCRdb independently ran MiXCR on the PCR reads; one entry per CDR3 protein. The table lists roughly 600,000 distinct CDR3 sequences, roughly 47% of them singletons, with roughly 1.7% in the top ten. V dropped 5 bases and J dropped 4; count of bases not matched to a gene: 14. This CDR3 has 18 amino acids. Input material: blood. This clonotype originated in a girl aged 5 to 17 with multiple sclerosis. The chain employs TRBV12-3 or TRBV12-4 and TRBJ2-1; 10 bases are shared with TRBD2. The DNA for the CDR3 is TGTGCCAGCAGTAGACTAGCGGGTGGGTCCTCCTTTTACAATGAGCAGTTCTTC. Amino acid sequence: CASSRLAGGSSFYNEQFF.